These T cell receptor beta chains were read from a single sample in a study of blood T cell repertoires in COVID-19. Repertoires were generated with immunoSEQ multiplex PCR, while TCRdb's copy carries only in-frame clones and drops some. Of approximately 300,000 clones in the sample, 65% to 90% were seen once. Input material: PBMCs or T cells enriched from blood (not recorded which). The receptors were gathered from a man between 25 and 39 years old who had recovered from COVID-19. The CDR3 runs from the conserved cysteine through the conserved F or W. D genes are given only for firm matches. The size field is filled for only some rows; it gives once, few, many or a size class.

CASSSGGSSYNEQFF TGTGCCAGCAGTTCCGGGGGTAGCTCCTACAATGAGCAGTTCTTC 15 TRBJ2-1 NA NA TRBV27
CASSYSGGRAGEQYF TGTGCCAGCAGTTACTCGGGGGGGAGGGCCGGAGAGCAGTACTTC 15 TRBJ2-7 NA TRBD2 TRBV6-5
CASRLGEVLGYTF TGTGCCAGTAGGCTGGGGGAGGTTCTTGGCTACACCTTC 13 TRBJ1-2 NA NA TRBV19
CASSGGQGGGSGNTIYF TGCGCCAGCAGCGGCGGACAGGGAGGTGGTTCTGGAAACACCATATATTTT 17 TRBJ1-3 once TRBD1 TRBV5-1
CASSLGVTAQETQYF TGTGCCAGCTCACTCGGGGTCACTGCCCAAGAGACCCAGTACTTC 15 TRBJ2-5 few NA TRBV18
CSPIPSTGDYGYTF TGCAGCCCAATCCCCTCGACAGGAGACTATGGCTACACCTTC 14 TRBJ1-2 NA NA TRBV29-1
CASSFGSGYGYTF TGTGCCAGCAGCTTTGGTTCAGGGTATGGCTACACCTTC 13 TRBJ1-2 once NA TRBV7-6
CASSVSDYGYTF TGTGCCAGCAGCGTATCTGACTATGGCTACACCTTC 12 TRBJ1-2 NA NA TRBV9
CASSQWTSGRAHNYEQYF TGTGCCAGCAGCCAGTGGACTAGCGGGAGGGCCCACAACTACGAGCAGTACTTC 18 TRBJ2-7 NA TRBD2 TRBV3-1/TRBV3-2
CASSHQGGGEQPQHF TGTGCCAGCAGTCATCAGGGGGGTGGCGAGCAGCCCCAGCATTTT 15 TRBJ1-5 NA TRBD1 TRBV28
CASTNQGLANTEAFF TGTGCCAGTACCAACCAGGGTTTGGCGAACACTGAAGCTTTCTTT 15 TRBJ1-1 NA NA TRBV19
CASITPSYNEQFF TGTGCCAGCATAACTCCTTCCTACAATGAGCAGTTCTTC 13 TRBJ2-1 NA NA TRBV6-5
CAWSAGVQVRQPQHF TGTGCCTGGAGTGCAGGGGTTCAGGTCCGTCAGCCCCAGCATTTT 15 TRBJ1-5 NA NA TRBV30
CASSEGTANIQYF TGTGCCAGCTCCGAGGGTACAGCAAACATTCAGTACTTC 13 TRBJ2-4 NA NA TRBV11-3
CASRATGGINTEAFF TGTGCCAGCAGGGCCACAGGGGGGATCAACACTGAAGCTTTCTTT 15 TRBJ1-1 once TRBD1 TRBV6-5
CASSLSRANTEAFF TGCGCCAGCAGCTTGTCCAGGGCTAACACTGAAGCTTTCTTT 14 TRBJ1-1 NA NA TRBV5-1
CASSLGQGNNEQYF TGTGCCAGCAGCTTGGGCCAGGGGAACAACGAGCAGTACTTC 14 TRBJ2-7 NA NA TRBV5-5
CATSAMYRDGYGYTF TGTGCCACCAGCGCAATGTACAGGGATGGTTATGGCTACACCTTC 15 TRBJ1-2 NA NA TRBV15
CASTEPGQGTNEKLFF TGTGCCAGCACCGAACCGGGTCAGGGAACTAATGAAAAACTGTTTTTT 16 TRBJ1-4 NA NA TRBV2
CASSQERMTGTGELFF TGTGCCAGCAGCCAAGAGCGCATGACGGGGACCGGGGAGCTGTTTTTT 16 TRBJ2-2 NA NA TRBV14
CASSLGQGSNNSPLHF TGTGCCAGCTCACTCGGACAGGGCTCCAATAATTCACCCCTCCACTTT 16 TRBJ1-6 NA TRBD1 TRBV18
CASSADSSYNEQFF TGCGCCAGCAGCGCCGACAGCTCCTACAATGAGCAGTTCTTC 14 TRBJ2-1 once NA TRBV5-1
CASSDPRGSSYEQYF TGTGCCAGTAGTGATCCAAGGGGGAGCTCCTACGAGCAGTACTTC 15 TRBJ2-7 NA NA TRBV19
CASSLFTGGVSGAFF TGTGCCAGCAGCTTATTTACCGGAGGGGTCTCTGGGGCTTTCTTT 15 TRBJ1-1 NA NA TRBV11-2
CASSTGAGVYDEQFF TGTGCCAGCAGCACGGGAGCGGGAGTATACGATGAGCAGTTCTTC 15 TRBJ2-1 NA TRBD2 TRBV5-6
CASSSPRGGRSGNTIYF TGTGCCAGCAGCTCTCCCCGGGGAGGGAGGTCTGGAAACACCATATATTTT 17 TRBJ1-3 NA NA TRBV7-6
CASSWGQAGNEKLFF TGCGCCAGCAGCTGGGGACAGGCGGGGAATGAAAAACTGTTTTTT 15 TRBJ1-4 once TRBD1 TRBV5-1
CASSMGPQQPQHF TGTGCCAGTAGTATGGGCCCGCAGCAGCCCCAGCATTTT 13 TRBJ1-5 NA NA TRBV19
CASSLGQNTIYF TGTGCCAGCAGCTTAGGACAAAACACCATATATTTT 12 TRBJ1-3 NA NA TRBV7-9
CASSLSSGETQYF TGTGCCAGCAGCTTAAGTAGCGGGGAGACCCAGTACTTC 13 TRBJ2-5 few TRBD2 TRBV7-8
CASSLAAGTGDHSGNTIYF TGTGCCAGTAGTCTAGCAGCCGGGACAGGGGACCACTCTGGAAACACCATATATTTT 19 TRBJ1-3 NA TRBD1 TRBV19
CASSLESGTNTEAFF TGTGCCAGCAGCTTAGAGTCAGGCACGAACACTGAAGCTTTCTTT 15 TRBJ1-1 NA NA TRBV11-2
CASSLNPAPGATEAFF TGCGCCAGCAGCTTAAATCCGGCCCCAGGGGCCACTGAAGCTTTCTTT 16 TRBJ1-1 NA NA TRBV5-1
CASSTARGSNQPQHF TGTGCCAGTAGTACGGCCAGGGGAAGCAATCAGCCCCAGCATTTT 15 TRBJ1-5 NA NA TRBV19
CASSLDGSYNSPLHF TGTGCCAGCAGCTTAGACGGCTCCTATAATTCACCCCTCCACTTT 15 TRBJ1-6 NA NA TRBV7-2
CASSESDYRETQYF TGTGCCAGCAGTGAATCTGATTATAGAGAGACCCAGTACTTC 14 TRBJ2-5 NA NA TRBV25-1
CASSQGGTSGYEQYF TGTGCCAGCAGCCAAGGGGGGACTAGCGGGTACGAGCAGTACTTC 15 TRBJ2-7 NA TRBD2 TRBV14
CASSHDSRKLFF TGTGCCAGCAGTCACGACAGTAGAAAACTGTTTTTT 12 TRBJ1-4 NA NA TRBV6-5
CASSHRPPIHRNSYEQYF TGTGCCAGCAGCCACCGCCCGCCCATTCACAGAAATTCCTACGAGCAGTACTTC 18 TRBJ2-7 NA NA TRBV14